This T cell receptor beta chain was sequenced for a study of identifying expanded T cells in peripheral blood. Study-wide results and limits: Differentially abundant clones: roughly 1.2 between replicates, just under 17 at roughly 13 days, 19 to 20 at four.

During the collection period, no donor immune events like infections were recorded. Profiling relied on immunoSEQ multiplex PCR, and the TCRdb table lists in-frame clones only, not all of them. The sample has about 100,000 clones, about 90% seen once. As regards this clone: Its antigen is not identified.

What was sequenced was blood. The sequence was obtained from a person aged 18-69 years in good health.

CDR3 nucleotides: TGTGCCAGCCGGCCGGGGTGGGATACGCAGTATTTT. This codes for CASRPGWDTQYF. This chain uses TRBV7-9 with TRBJ2-3, with D maybe TRBD2 (5 bases). The CDR3 spans 12 residues. The germline V and J ends were trimmed by 8 bases and 6 bases, with 12 bases remaining between them. Germline CDR1 SEHNR, CDR2 FQNEAQ (reference sequence).